The clone carrying this T cell receptor beta chain was found once. Its target is unknown. Free of recent acute infections or vaccinations, the donors were healthy HIV-negative adults. CD8 memory comprised CD45RO+ plus CCR7-negative CD45RA+ TemRA cells. The sample belongs to a study of shared clonotypes between healthy human individuals. Study background: Researchers assigned three CD4 naive, three CD4 memory, two CD8 naive and one CD8 memory plate to each donor.

The length of the CDR3 is 15 residues. The germline gives CDR1 SGDLS, CDR2 YYNGEE. V lost 0 bases, J lost 3 bases, and 10 bases lay in between. Clones were sequenced by immunoSEQ multiplex PCR, and TCRdb holds only the in-frame ones, with some missing. The sample has roughly 320,000 clones; 87% are singletons. Broader study findings: Naive subsets typically showed greater estimated richness than memory subsets.

V is TRBV9 and J is TRBJ1-3, with a weak D call TRBD1 (6 bases). Sequencing input: memory CD8+ T cells sorted from blood. Documented subset: CD45RO+ cells pooled with CCR7-negative TemRA cells. This TCR came from a man between 18 and 29 years old in good health. The CDR3 region is CASSVDGGDGNTIYF. The CDR3 DNA reads as TGTGCCAGCAGCGTAGACGGGGGCGATGGAAACACCATATATTTT.